This TCR beta chain is from a study of blood T cells in healthy people across ages. Extractions gave at least 5.5 micrograms of total RNA per sample. This clonotype came up a few times. Using a J-beta primer mix together with a sample-barcoded 5' primer, a second PCR was run for roughly 6 to 12 cycles. Sequencing yielded, for each sample, at least 2.5 million paired-end reads carrying CDR3. MiXCR, applied by TCRdb to the 5' RACE reads, yields one record per CDR3 protein. Among 980,000 or so distinct CDR3 sequences listed, roughly 43% were seen once. The sequence derives from a young man in good health. Material for sequencing was blood.

DNA for the CDR3: TGCGCCAGCAGCCATCCCGCGGGGACAGACTTAATCTATGGCTACACCTTC. Translating gives CASSHPAGTDLIYGYTF. This chain joins TRBV4-1 and TRBJ1-2; 7 nucleotides match TRBD1. This CDR3 is 17 amino acids long. The V gene end was trimmed by 3 bases and the J gene end by 4 bases; junction bases not matched to a gene: 14. Germline V gives CDR1 MGHRA, CDR2 YSYEKL.